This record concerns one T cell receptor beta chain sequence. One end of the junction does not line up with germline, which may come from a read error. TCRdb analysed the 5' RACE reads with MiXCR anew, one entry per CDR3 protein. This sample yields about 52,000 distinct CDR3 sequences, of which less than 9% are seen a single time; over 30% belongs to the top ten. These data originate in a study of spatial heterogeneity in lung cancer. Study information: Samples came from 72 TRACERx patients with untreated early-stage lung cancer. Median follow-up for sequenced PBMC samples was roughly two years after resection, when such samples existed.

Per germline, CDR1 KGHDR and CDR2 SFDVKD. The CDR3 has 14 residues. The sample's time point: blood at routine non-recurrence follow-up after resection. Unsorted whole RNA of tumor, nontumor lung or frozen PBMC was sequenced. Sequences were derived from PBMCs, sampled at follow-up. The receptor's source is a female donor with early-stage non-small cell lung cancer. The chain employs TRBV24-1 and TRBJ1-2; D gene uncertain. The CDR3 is CSTSESGEGYGYTF. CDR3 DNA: TGTTCCACCAGTGAATCTGGAGAGGGCTATGGCTACACCTTC.